This T cell receptor beta chain was sequenced during a study of technical replicates of blood from a handful of donors. Sequencing was performed with immunoSEQ multiplex PCR; in TCRdb, only in-frame clones are kept and a portion is missing. The profile shows tens of thousands of clones, 93% of them singletons. Germline V gene data show CDR1 as SGHDT and CDR2 as YYEEEE. The trim removed 4 bases at V and 4 bases at J, leaving 8 bases unmatched. There are 15 residues in the CDR3. This clonotype was sampled from a human donor in good health. Some clones in this sample may be carry-over from other donors' samples. Sequences were obtained from PBMCs. The gene calls are TRBV5-6 and TRBJ2-3, with 8 bases fitting TRBD2. In DNA, the CDR3 is TGTGCCAGCAGCCGAAGCGGGAGTAGGGCAGATACGCAGTATTTT. Translated: CASSRSGSRADTQYF.